This T cell receptor beta chain was sequenced in a study of vaccination effects on CD4 cells after COVID-19 (dated by TCRdb to the early 2020s). Study-wide context: Participants received two doses of either the BNT162b2 or the mRNA-1273 mRNA SARS-CoV-2 vaccine. In the study, cultures from other donors were sequenced using the Oncomine TCR Beta short-read assay on an Illumina iSeq 100. The study compared SARS-CoV-2 spike-specific CD4+ TCR repertoires before and after mRNA vaccination in COVID-19 convalescent patients and infection-naive vaccine recipients. The full study included around nine COVID-19 convalescent patients and a few SARS-CoV-2-naive healthy vaccine recipients. General study outcomes and caveats: Limitations of the study were the small number of convalescent patients and the absence of early post-infection timepoints. Both infection-induced and vaccine-induced clones contracted markedly at late post-vaccination timepoints, which is consistent with waning T cell responses. In healthy vaccine recipients, vaccine-induced clones were almost all SARS-CoV-2 mono-reactive, with only 1 of 255 being cross-reactive with common cold coronaviruses.

CDR1 and CDR2 are drawn from the germline V gene (reference sequence): GTSNPN, SVGIG. The CDR3 measures 15 amino acids from cysteine to phenylalanine. Left in the record is the CDR3 DNA by itself, 45 bases read in frame from the first base. The V end gives up 2 bases and the J end 3 bases, leaving 4 bases in the junction not matched to a gene. The library came from the immunoSEQ multiplex PCR assay. DNA from the cultured, isolated CD4+ T cells was subjected to TCR beta CDR3 sequencing. The authors' pipeline ran thus. The analysis removed non-productive TCR sequences, trimmed reads to the CDR3 region, and retained only CDR3s that were 7 or more amino acids long. The MANAFEST web app was used to pick out antigen-specific clonotypes by comparing their expansion in peptide wells with that in reference cultures. For clones to be considered positive, expansion at FDR<0.05 versus reference and all other wells, an odds ratio above 5, and a frequency above 0.1% in two replicate wells were required. A clonotype was called cross-reactive if it was significantly expanded both in SARS-CoV-2 spike wells and in at least one common cold coronavirus spike condition. CDR3 similarity was assessed by Levenshtein distance with the stringdist R package, and unrooted trees were built with ape in R 3.6.1. TCRdb re-hosts the immuneACCESS table, in-frame sequences only. Its copies lack some clones; in the studies checked, an unresolved V gene accounts for under half of them, and the cause for the rest is not known. Clonal size and the V and J genes are those of that table, whereas D and trimming came from the DNA. The sample table records around 68,000 clones; 80% of these occur just once. Jointly, the top ten make up less than 15% of the sample.

As for this clone: No antigen is known for it. One base away there is no much larger clone; base qualities are not given.

The ViraFEST assay stimulated PBMC with viral peptide pools and then used TCR sequencing to identify antigen-specific CD4+ T cell clonotypes by expansion. After approximately 11 days of culture, CD4+ T cells were isolated with the EasySep CD4+ T cell isolation kit. Healthy vaccine recipients had no prior SARS-CoV-2 infection, confirmed by negative nucleocapsid antibodies before and after vaccination. Around 2 million PBMC per well were cultured in IMDM with roughly 5% human AB serum, about 9.4 IU/ml IL-2 and gentamicin, plus 10 ug/ml peptides. Half of the culture medium was replaced with fresh IL-2-containing medium on days 3 and 7. Unless noted otherwise, every peptide stimulation condition was grown in triplicate wells. PBMC were separated from whole blood using Ficoll-Paque Plus gradient centrifugation and were then either cryopreserved at -140C or used fresh. The spike proteins of SARS-CoV-2 and of the common cold coronaviruses HCoV-NL63, HCoV-OC43 and HCoV-229E were spanned by overlapping peptide pools. The QIAamp micro DNA kit was used to extract genomic DNA from the cultured CD4+ T cells.

The specimen comprised CD4+ T cells from PBMCs cultured with SARS-CoV-2 spike peptides, sampled before COVID-19 vaccination. The cell subset or site tag for this specimen amounts to: SARS-CoV-2 spike overlapping peptide pool stimulation. This receptor was identified in a human donor who received a COVID-19 vaccine. Here the chain combines TRBV30 and TRBJ1-5; 10 central bases correspond to TRBD1. Here is the DNA: TGTGCCTGGAGTACCGGGACAGGGGACAATCAGCCCCAGCATTTT. Its protein is CAWSTGTGDNQPQHF.